This TCR beta chain was obtained from a study of blood T cell repertoires in COVID-19. Germline V gives CDR1 LGHDT, CDR2 YNNKEL (reference sequence). CDR3 length equals 18 residues. The germline V and J ends were trimmed by 1 base and 4 bases, with 19 bases remaining between them. Clones were read by immunoSEQ multiplex PCR, and TCRdb kept only the in-frame ones, dropping some. The sample contains 130,000 to 150,000 clones, 88% of which appear only once. The J gene is TRBJ1-4, the V gene TRBV3-1 (or the pseudogene TRBV3-2); D perhaps matches TRBD1 (5 bases). This clonotype was obtained from a man between 70 and 80 years old with acute or convalescent COVID-19. The sequenced material came from peripheral blood. In DNA form, the CDR3 reads TGTGCCAGCAGCCAAGGGGTCAGGGTGCAAGTGGGTAATGAAAAACTGTTTTTT. Protein product: CASSQGVRVQVGNEKLFF.